This T cell receptor (beta chain) was recovered during a study of T cell repertoires in cytomegalovirus infection. TCRdb recomputed calls from the reads with MiXCR, one row per CDR3 protein. The sample comprises 310,000 or so distinct CDR3 sequences, roughly 25% of which are singletons, and about an eighth rests with the top ten. A note on this clonotype: Its antigen is not identified.

V was shortened by 2 bases and J by 0 bases, with 17 bases between the two germline ends. CDR1 is SGHAT and CDR2 is FQNNGV in the germline V gene. The CDR3 contains 17 residues. The genes are TRBV11-2 and TRBJ2-7; D may be TRBD2 (5 bases). This TCR was sampled from a human donor in good health (CMV status not recorded). Some clones in this sample may be carry-over from other donors' samples. The source material was cultured PBMCs, sampled from culture after CMV antigen stimulation. CDR3 region: CASSLNLLAHSSYEQYF. The CDR3 DNA sequence: TGTGCCAGCAGCTTAAACCTCCTAGCTCACAGCTCCTACGAGCAGTACTTC.